These T cell receptor beta chains were read from a single sample in a study of blood T cell repertoires in COVID-19. Data came from immunoSEQ multiplex PCR; TCRdb stores just in-frame clones and leaves some out. The sample carries about 300,000 clones, approximately 86% recorded once. Sequenced input: peripheral blood. The receptors originated from a man between 65 and 85 years old with acute or convalescent COVID-19. The CDR3 runs from the conserved cysteine through the conserved F or W. Each record gives: V gene, J gene, clone size, CDR3 protein. Rows give clone size only sometimes, using once, few, many, or a class for an expanded clone.

TRBV5-1	TRBJ1-4	once	CASGTGTGYEKLFF
TRBV6-5	TRBJ1-2	.	CASSYRREDYGYTF
TRBV14	TRBJ1-5	.	CASSQTGGSPQHF
TRBV15	TRBJ2-1	.	CATSRDIPGVDNEQFF
TRBV7-2	TRBJ2-1	.	CASSPQRLRDSETYNEQFF
TRBV7-9	TRBJ1-1	few	CASSRDRSNTEAFF
TRBV29-1	TRBJ1-1	.	CSAINLSGGLNTEAFF
TRBV6-2/TRBV6-3	TRBJ1-1	few	CASSRTGGAEAFF
TRBV28	TRBJ1-5	.	CASTPDSNNQPQHF
TRBV5-1	TRBJ2-1	once	CASSLILAGGASANEQFF
TRBV7-2	TRBJ2-7	.	CASSLDPAGAYEQYF
TRBV7-2	TRBJ1-2	few	CASSSGFVGYGYTF
TRBV7-2	TRBJ1-4	once	CASSLARSKLGAEKLFF
TRBV7-9	TRBJ1-4	.	CASTIQGLGEKLFF
TRBV29-1	TRBJ2-1	.	CSVVASGRKVNEQFF
TRBV28	TRBJ1-3	.	CASSLQVGNTIYF
TRBV6-4	TRBJ1-6	.	CASSDGGQGGSPLHF
TRBV7-3	TRBJ2-5	.	CASSLTQGMGETQYF
TRBV27	TRBJ2-7	.	CASSLQGSHEQYF
TRBV6-5	TRBJ1-1	.	CASRGLGTEAFF
TRBV28	TRBJ1-4	.	CASSPLPGQTNEKLFF
TRBV5-1	TRBJ2-7	.	CASSSIPGQGTYEQYF
TRBV3-1/TRBV3-2	TRBJ1-1	.	CASSQVSVSSTEAFF
TRBV2	TRBJ2-5	.	CASSDWTGSGETQYF
TRBV5-5	TRBJ2-6	few	CASSFWAGAGANVLTF
TRBV7-3	TRBJ2-6	.	CASSPQTASGANVLTF
TRBV7-3	TRBJ2-7	.	CASSSRQGSEQYF
TRBV30	TRBJ1-6	once	CAWSPTGGNSPLHF
TRBV11-3	TRBJ2-1	.	CASSFGGLINNEQFF
TRBV4-2	TRBJ1-4	.	CASSQVAQDATNEKLFF
TRBV5-4	TRBJ2-1	.	CASSRREGYYNEQFF
TRBV5-1	TRBJ2-1	.	CASSAQGTGGDEQFF
TRBV5-1	TRBJ2-7	.	CASSLEPGPYEQYF
TRBV19	TRBJ2-1	.	CASSHRTGNDNEQFF
TRBV29-1	TRBJ1-6	.	CSVGEGVNSPLHF
TRBV20-1	TRBJ1-5	.	CSAQRTGQHF
TRBV6-5	TRBJ1-5	.	CASRTTGGDQPQHF
TRBV7-8	TRBJ2-2	.	CASSGRTGPGELFF
TRBV6-5	TRBJ2-7	.	CASRYRDRLYEQYF